The 22 T cell receptor beta chains below were found in one sample sequenced in a study of cytomegalovirus exposure and HLA in healthy donors. In the PCR, 60 Vbeta and 13 Jbeta primers were used. Here immunoSEQ multiplex PCR was the method, and the copy in TCRdb shows in-frame clones only, minus some. The sample consists of roughly 140,000 clones, 73% of them appearing once. Sequencing was performed on PBMCs. The source of these receptors is a human donor in good health.

This rearrangement joins TRBV7-9 to TRBJ2-1; 14 bases map to TRBD2. After removal of 4 bases from V and 6 bases from J, the junction contained 2 bases not matched to a gene. The germline V gene encodes CDR1 SEHNR and CDR2 FQNEAQ (reference sequence). This CDR3 region has 15 residues. CDR3 loop: CASSWTSGGFNEQFF. CDR3 sequence (DNA): TGTGCCAGCAGCTGGACTAGCGGGGGGTTCAATGAGCAGTTCTTC. Combining the CDR3 with reference TRBV7-9 and TRBJ2-1 gives the whole variable domain DTGVSQNPRHKITKRGQNVTFRCDPISEHNRLYWYRQTLGQGPEFLTYFQNEAQLEKSRLLSDRFSAERPKGSFSTLEIQRTEQGDSAMYLCASSWTSGGFNEQFFGPGTRLTVL.

This rearrangement joins TRBV11-3 to TRBJ2-7, with 9 bases lining up with TRBD1. Germline CDR1 and CDR2: SGHNT and YENEEA. This CDR3 contains 14 residues. J gave up 1 base and V 3 bases, and 1 base lay outside the gene matches. CDR3 region: CASSFGTGSYEQYF. The CDR3 nucleotides read TGTGCCAGCAGCTTTGGGACAGGGTCCTACGAGCAGTACTTC.

As regards this clone: The sample contains more than one DNA sequence encoding this CDR3. The rearrangement links TRBV5-6 to TRBJ1-1, with D possibly being TRBD1 (5 bases). V was cut by 0 bases and J by 8 bases, with 17 bases left in between. Germline CDR1 is SGHDT and CDR2 is YYEEEE. The CDR3 sequence is 15 residues long. The CDR3 nucleotides read TGTGCCAGCAGCTTGGAAGTTGGGCAGCGGGGGGAAGCTTTCTTT. It is translated as CASSLEVGQRGEAFF.

Only a few counts were recorded for this clone. This chain connects TRBV27 to TRBJ1-2; TRBD1 aligns across 9 bases. Trimming removed 8 bases from V and 7 bases from J; junction bases left unmatched: 11. Germline assignment: CDR1 MNHEY and CDR2 SMNVEV (reference sequence). This CDR3 is 14 amino acids long. CDR3 sequence reads: CASLSTGGATGYTF. For the CDR3, the DNA is TGTGCCAGCCTTTCCACAGGGGGCGCGACTGGCTACACCTTC.

This clone was counted a few times. CDR3 in amino acids: CASSLGTNTEAFF. For the CDR3, the DNA is TGTGCCAGCAGCTTAGGGACTAACACTGAAGCTTTCTTT. V gene TRBV11-2 combines with J gene TRBJ1-1; D not certain. Deletions cut 1 base from V and 2 bases from J, with 5 bases between. Germline CDR1 reads SGHAT; CDR2 reads FQNNGV. The CDR3 length is 13 residues.

The chain combines TRBV7-9 with TRBJ2-5; the match to TRBD1 covers 9 bases. This CDR3 is built from 14 residues. V lost 4 bases and J lost 5; bases outside the gene matches: 5. Germline V gives CDR1 SEHNR, CDR2 FQNEAQ (reference sequence). CDR3 coding DNA: TGTGCCAGCAGCTCAACAGGGGGCGTGGAGACCCAGTACTTC. Its translation is CASSSTGGVETQYF. Full variable domain (rest looked up from reference TRBV7-9 and TRBJ2-5): DTGVSQNPRHKITKRGQNVTFRCDPISEHNRLYWYRQTLGQGPEFLTYFQNEAQLEKSRLLSDRFSAERPKGSFSTLEIQRTEQGDSAMYLCASSSTGGVETQYFGPGTRLLVL.

The chain joins TRBV5-4 to TRBJ1-1, with TRBD1 matching 10 bases. Per germline, CDR1 SGHNT and CDR2 YYREEE (reference sequence). The CDR3 loop spans 16 amino acids. With 5 bases clipped from V and 1 base from J, the junction kept 8 bases outside the gene matches. CDR3 nucleotide sequence: TGTGCCAGCAGACCCGGGACAGGGGTCAGGAACACTGAAGCTTTCTTT. Its translation: CASRPGTGVRNTEAFF.

The chain recombines TRBV6-1 with TRBJ2-5; TRBD1 aligns across 7 bases. The V segment lost 5 bases and the J segment 2 bases; nucleotides outside the gene matches: 5. Looked up from germline, CDR1 is MNHNS and CDR2 is SASEGT. The CDR3 consists of 14 residues. Written as DNA, the CDR3 is TGTGCCAGCAGTCGGGGACAGACACAAGAGACCCAGTACTTC. This sequence encodes CASSRGQTQETQYF.

The table lists this clone with a few counts. This chain joins TRBV6-1 and TRBJ1-5; no firm D call. Trimming removed 4 bases at V and 0 bases at J, with 13 bases between. Germline V CDR1 and CDR2: MNHNS, SASEGT. The CDR3 totals 16 residues. CDR3 in DNA: TGTGCCAGCAGTGCGTTAGGCAGGTATAGCAATCAGCCCCAGCATTTT. The encoded protein is CASSALGRYSNQPQHF.

This clone occurred once. The J gene is TRBJ2-2, the V gene TRBV5-4; 8 bases are a match to TRBD1. The trim removed 3 bases at V and 3 bases at J, leaving 10 bases unmatched. This CDR3 contains 17 residues. Germline V CDR1 and CDR2: SGHNT, YYREEE (reference sequence). CDR3: CASSSLPSTGDTGELFF. The CDR3 DNA reads as TGTGCCAGCAGCTCCCTTCCCTCGACAGGGGACACCGGGGAGCTGTTTTTT.

This clone was counted a few times. This sequence joins TRBV30 and TRBJ2-1; D is perhaps TRBD2 (5 bases). The V gene lost 3 bases and the J gene lost 9 bases, with 9 bases spanning the gap. CDR3 length equals 11 residues. The germline V gene has CDR1 GTSNPN and CDR2 SVGIG (reference sequence). DNA for the CDR3: TGTGCCTGGAGCGGGGTATTTGAGCAGTTCTTC. Amino acid sequence: CAWSGVFEQFF.

V is TRBV11-2 and J is TRBJ2-3; TRBD2 might be the D (6 bases). The germline gives CDR1 SGHAT, CDR2 FQNNGV. V shed 2 bases and J shed 2 bases, with 17 bases lying between them. This CDR3 has 17 residues. In nucleotides, the CDR3 is TGTGCCAGCAGCTTACGGCCTAGCGCTTATCCCACAGATACGCAGTATTTT. Its translation: CASSLRPSAYPTDTQYF.

The genes are TRBV6-1 and TRBJ2-2; 9 positions agree with TRBD2. CDR1 is MNHNS, CDR2 SASEGT, per germline. The length of the CDR3 is 16 residues. Germline trimming cut 4 bases from V and 1 base from J; bases unmatched to any gene: 4. CDR3 nucleotide sequence: TGTGCCAGCAGTGGTTTAGCGGGAGAGAACACCGGGGAGCTGTTTTTT. Protein sequence: CASSGLAGENTGELFF.

The rearrangement joins TRBV6-5 to TRBJ2-2; D gene uncertain. The CDR3 is 14 residues long. Germline V gives CDR1 MNHEY, CDR2 SVGAGI. The V gene lost 7 bases and the J gene lost 0 bases, with 9 bases spanning the gap. CDR3 protein: CASNDGANTGELFF. CDR3 coding DNA: TGTGCCAGCAACGACGGAGCGAACACCGGGGAGCTGTTTTTT.

The V gene is TRBV6-5, the J gene TRBJ1-1, with 9 bases matching TRBD1. With V trimmed by 2 bases and J by 8 bases, 0 bases remained unmatched. CDR3 length: 12 amino acids. Germline-derived CDR1 and CDR2 are MNHEY and SVGAGI. This chain's CDR3 is CASSYGTGEAFF. Here the CDR3 DNA reads TGTGCCAGCAGTTACGGGACAGGGGAAGCTTTCTTT.

This clone has a handful of counts. The gene calls are TRBV19 and TRBJ1-5; the match to TRBD1 covers 10 bases. CDR1 is LNHDA and CDR2 is SQIVND in the germline V gene (reference sequence). This CDR3 contains 15 residues. J gave up 8 bases and V 7 bases, and 11 bases lay outside the gene matches. CDR3 loop: CASTMDRGDLEPQHF. The CDR3 nucleotides read TGTGCCAGTACCATGGACAGGGGGGACCTCGAGCCCCAGCATTTT.

The rearrangement joins TRBV5-1 to TRBJ2-2, with 7 bases that match TRBD2. This CDR3 has 15 amino acids. With V trimmed by 0 bases and J by 1 base, 0 bases remained unmatched. Per germline, CDR1 SGHRS and CDR2 YFSETQ. In DNA, the CDR3 is TGCGCCAGCAGCTTGGCTAGCGGGAACACCGGGGAGCTGTTTTTT. This encodes CASSLASGNTGELFF.

This clone was detected only a few times. V usage is TRBV10-3 and J usage is TRBJ2-3; 10 bases are shared with TRBD2. V lost 4 bases and J lost 4; bases outside the gene matches: 8. Germline lookup yields CDR1 ENHRY and CDR2 SYGVKD. CDR3 length: 16 amino acids. DNA for the CDR3: TGTGCCATCAGTGGGGGGATAGCGGGGGGCCCAGATACGCAGTATTTT. Translating it yields CAISGGIAGGPDTQYF.

This clone was recorded a few times. The chain combines TRBV19 with TRBJ1-1; no definite D call. CDR1 is LNHDA and CDR2 is SQIVND in the germline V gene (reference sequence). CDR3 length: 12 amino acids. V gave up 5 bases and J gave up 1 base, with 5 bases separating them. The DNA of the CDR3 is TGTGCCAGTAGTTCCGGGAACACTGAAGCTTTCTTT. Its translation is CASSSGNTEAFF.

The gene calls are TRBV2 and TRBJ2-5; 11 positions agree with TRBD2. The CDR3 extends over 16 amino acids. From germline, CDR1 is SNHLY and CDR2 FYNNEI. V shed 1 base, J shed 6 bases, and the junction held 7 bases outside the gene matches. The CDR3 coding sequence is TGTGCCAGCAGTGAAGGCCCCGGGACTAGCGGAAAGACCCAGTACTTC. As protein: CASSEGPGTSGKTQYF.

The chain employs TRBV18 and TRBJ2-7; maybe TRBD1 (5 bases). Per the germline V gene, CDR1 is KGHSH and CDR2 is LQKENI. V was trimmed by 2 bases and J by 2 bases, leaving 10 bases between them. This CDR3 has 14 residues. The CDR3 spells CASSPGQGTYEQYF. The CDR3 nucleotides read TGTGCCAGCTCACCAGGGCAGGGAACCTACGAGCAGTACTTC.

The chain recombines TRBV5-6 with TRBJ2-4, with 9 bases aligning to TRBD1. The CDR3 has 15 amino acids. The trim removed 3 bases at V and 6 bases at J, leaving 7 bases unmatched. The V gene's germline CDR1 is SGHDT and CDR2 YYEEEE. The CDR3 bases are TGTGCCAGCAGCTCAGGACAGGGGTGGGGAAACATTCAGTACTTC. As protein: CASSSGQGWGNIQYF.